Reported below is one T cell receptor beta chain. These data originate in a study of cytomegalovirus exposure and HLA in healthy donors. On the study more broadly: Counted in an early data release were 75 million to 85 million unique TCRs from HLA-typed donors.

Researchers ran the PCR with 60 Vbeta and 13 Jbeta primers. TCRdb's table, derived via immunoSEQ multiplex PCR, lists solely in-frame clones and lacks some. Of around 160,000 clones listed, around 68% are singletons. In germline, CDR1 is SGHRS, CDR2 YFSETQ. Between the trimmed V and J ends, which lost 0 bases and 7 bases, there was a span of 17 bases. CDR3 size: 16 residues. The V call is TRBV5-1, the J call TRBJ2-1, with unresolved D. Sequenced sample: PBMCs. The origin of this receptor is a man aged 50-59 years in good health and CMV-seronegative. The CDR3 region is CASSLASSGYVNEQFF. CDR3 bases: TGCGCCAGCAGCTTGGCCTCTTCCGGGTATGTGAATGAGCAGTTCTTC.